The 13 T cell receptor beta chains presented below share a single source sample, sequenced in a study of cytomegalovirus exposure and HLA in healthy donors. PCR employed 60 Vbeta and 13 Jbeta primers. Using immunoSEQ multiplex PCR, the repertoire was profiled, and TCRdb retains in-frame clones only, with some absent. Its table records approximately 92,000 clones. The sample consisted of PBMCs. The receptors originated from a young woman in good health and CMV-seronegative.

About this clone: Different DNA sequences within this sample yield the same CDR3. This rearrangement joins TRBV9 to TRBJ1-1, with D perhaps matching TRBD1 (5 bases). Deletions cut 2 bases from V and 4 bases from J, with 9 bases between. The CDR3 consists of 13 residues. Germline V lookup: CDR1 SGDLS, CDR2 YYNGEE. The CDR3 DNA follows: TGTGCCAGCAGCGTTGGGGGACTCACTGAAGCTTTCTTT. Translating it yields CASSVGGLTEAFF.

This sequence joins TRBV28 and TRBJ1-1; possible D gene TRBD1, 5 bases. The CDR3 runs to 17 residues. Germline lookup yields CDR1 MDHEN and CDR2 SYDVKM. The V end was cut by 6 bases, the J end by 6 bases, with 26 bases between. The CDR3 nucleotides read TGTGCCAGCAGGCGCCTATCGGCTGCGCGGGGCCAAGCTGAAGCTTTCTTT. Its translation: CASRRLSAARGQAEAFF.

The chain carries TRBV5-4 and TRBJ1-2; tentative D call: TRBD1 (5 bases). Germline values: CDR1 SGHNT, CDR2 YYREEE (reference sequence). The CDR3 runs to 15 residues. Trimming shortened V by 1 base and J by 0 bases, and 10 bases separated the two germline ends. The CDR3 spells CASSLFRGTNYGYTF. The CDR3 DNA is TGTGCCAGCAGCTTGTTTAGGGGAACTAACTATGGCTACACCTTC.

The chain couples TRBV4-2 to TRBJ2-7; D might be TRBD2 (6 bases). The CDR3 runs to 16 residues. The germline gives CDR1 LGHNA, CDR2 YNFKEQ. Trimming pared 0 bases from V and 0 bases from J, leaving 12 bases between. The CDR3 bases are TGTGCCAGCAGCCAAGATGGCGGGGAACACTCCTACGAGCAGTACTTC. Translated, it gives CASSQDGGEHSYEQYF.

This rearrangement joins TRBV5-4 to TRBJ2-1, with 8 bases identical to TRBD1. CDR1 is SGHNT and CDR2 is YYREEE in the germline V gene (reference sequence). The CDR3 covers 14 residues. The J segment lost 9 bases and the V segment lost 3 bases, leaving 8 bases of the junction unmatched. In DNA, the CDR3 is TGTGCCAGCAGCTCAGGACAGGGCTCACGTGAGCAGTTCTTC. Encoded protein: CASSSGQGSREQFF.

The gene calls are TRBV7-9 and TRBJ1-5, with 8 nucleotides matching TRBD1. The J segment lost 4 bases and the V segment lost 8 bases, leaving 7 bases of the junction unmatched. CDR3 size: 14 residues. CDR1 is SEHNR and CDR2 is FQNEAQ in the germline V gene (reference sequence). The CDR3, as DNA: TGTGCCAGCCGCGGGCAGGGGGCTAATCAGCCCCAGCATTTT. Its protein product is CASRGQGANQPQHF.

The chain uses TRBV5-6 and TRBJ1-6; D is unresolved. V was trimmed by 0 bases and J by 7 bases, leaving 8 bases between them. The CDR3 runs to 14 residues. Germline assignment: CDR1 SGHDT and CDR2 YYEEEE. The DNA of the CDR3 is TGTGCCAGCAGCTTGGTAGCCCAAAATTCACCCCTCCACTTT. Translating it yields CASSLVAQNSPLHF.

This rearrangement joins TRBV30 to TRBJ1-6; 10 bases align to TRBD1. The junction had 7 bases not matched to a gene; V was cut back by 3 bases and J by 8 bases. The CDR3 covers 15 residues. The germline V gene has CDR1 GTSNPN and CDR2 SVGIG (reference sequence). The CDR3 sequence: CAWSRRTGGDSPLHF. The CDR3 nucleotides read TGTGCCTGGAGCCGCCGGACAGGGGGTGATTCACCCCTCCACTTT.

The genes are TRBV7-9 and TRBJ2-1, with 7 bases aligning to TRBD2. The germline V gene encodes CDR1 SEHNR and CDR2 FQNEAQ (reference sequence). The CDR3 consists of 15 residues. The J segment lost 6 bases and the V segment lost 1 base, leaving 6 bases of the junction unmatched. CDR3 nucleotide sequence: TGTGCCAGCAGCTTAGTACTAGCGCACCCCAATGAGCAGTTCTTC. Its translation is CASSLVLAHPNEQFF. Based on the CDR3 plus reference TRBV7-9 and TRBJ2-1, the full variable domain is DTGVSQNPRHKITKRGQNVTFRCDPISEHNRLYWYRQTLGQGPEFLTYFQNEAQLEKSRLLSDRFSAERPKGSFSTLEIQRTEQGDSAMYLCASSLVLAHPNEQFFGPGTRLTVL.

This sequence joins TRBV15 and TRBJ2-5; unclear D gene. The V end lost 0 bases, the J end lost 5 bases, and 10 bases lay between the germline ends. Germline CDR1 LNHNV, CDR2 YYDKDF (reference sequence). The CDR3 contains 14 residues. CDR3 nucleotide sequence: TGTGCCACCAGCAGAGATTACTACACCGAGACCCAGTACTTC. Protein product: CATSRDYYTETQYF. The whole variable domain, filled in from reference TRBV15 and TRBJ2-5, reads DAMVIQNPRYQVTQFGKPVTLSCSQTLNHNVMYWYQQKSSQAPKLLFHYYDKDFNNEADTPDNFQSRRPNTSFCFLDIRSPGLGDTAMYLCATSRDYYTETQYFGPGTRLLVL.

For the CDR3, the DNA is TGCGCCAGCAGCTTGGTGGACAGCAAGAATGAGCAGTTCTTC. Its protein is CASSLVDSKNEQFF. The chain couples TRBV5-1 to TRBJ2-1; D may be TRBD1 (6 bases). In germline, CDR1 is SGHRS, CDR2 YFSETQ. V lost 0 bases and J lost 7, with 11 bases in between. This CDR3 comprises 14 residues.

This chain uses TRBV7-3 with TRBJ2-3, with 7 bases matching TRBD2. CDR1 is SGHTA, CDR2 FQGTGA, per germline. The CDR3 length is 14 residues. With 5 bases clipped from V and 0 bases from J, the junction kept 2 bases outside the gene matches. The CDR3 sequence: CASSLAVSTDTQYF. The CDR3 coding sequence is TGTGCCAGCAGCCTAGCGGTTAGCACAGATACGCAGTATTTT.

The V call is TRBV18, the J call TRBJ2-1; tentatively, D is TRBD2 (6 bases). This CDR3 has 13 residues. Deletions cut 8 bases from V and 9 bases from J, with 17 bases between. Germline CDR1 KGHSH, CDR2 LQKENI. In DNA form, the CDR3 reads TGTGCCAGCGCAAGCCCCGCGGAGGGTGAGCAGTTCTTC. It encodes CASASPAEGEQFF.